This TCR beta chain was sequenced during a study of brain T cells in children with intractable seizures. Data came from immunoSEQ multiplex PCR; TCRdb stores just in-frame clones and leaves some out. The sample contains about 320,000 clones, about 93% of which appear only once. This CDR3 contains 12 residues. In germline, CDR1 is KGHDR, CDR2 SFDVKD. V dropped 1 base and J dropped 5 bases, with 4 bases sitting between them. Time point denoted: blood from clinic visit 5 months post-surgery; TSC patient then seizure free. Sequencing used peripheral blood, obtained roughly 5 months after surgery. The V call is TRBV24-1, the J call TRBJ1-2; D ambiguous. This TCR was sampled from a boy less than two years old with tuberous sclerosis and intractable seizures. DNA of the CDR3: TGTGCCACCAGTGATTTAGGGTATGGCTACACCTTC. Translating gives CATSDLGYGYTF.